Listed below are T cell receptor beta chains from one sample, sequenced in a study of shared clonotypes between healthy human individuals. The method was immunoSEQ multiplex PCR; TCRdb's version includes in-frame clones alone and lacks a portion of them. The profile shows 1,500,000 or so clones, 98% to 99% of them singletons. Sequencing was carried out using naive CD4+ T cells sorted from blood. The receptor set was obtained from a man in his thirties or forties in good health. Each CDR3 is given without its conserved first and last residue. D genes are given only for firm matches.

>13|TRBD2|TRBV5-1
ASGPGLADYNEQF
>11|-|TRBV4-1
ASSQVALEPQH
>10|-|TRBV28
ASTSGNIKLF
>9|-|TRBV6-1
ASSESLLQV
>10|-|TRBV28
ASSTGGETQY
>14|TRBD2|TRBV19
ASSPRGREGPYEQY
>11|-|TRBV19
ASSIGTEYEQY
>12|-|TRBV6-5
ASSPGSLNTEAF
>12|TRBD1|TRBV10-3
AISPDRGTYEQY
>12|TRBD1|TRBV5-1
ASIREGAEETQY
>12|-|TRBV7-6
ASSGVGSHYEQY
>14|-|TRBV4-2
ASSPKGPSSYNEQF
>12|TRBD2|TRBV18
ASSPRETSGTLF
>17|TRBD2|TRBV19
ASSMFSRTSGSGTDTQY
>12|-|TRBV19
ASSILHRVYEQY
>12|TRBD2|TRBV4-1
ASSQAPSGSNQY
>11|-|TRBV6-1
ASRADRAYEQY
>13|-|TRBV5-1
ASSSQGDGFYEQY
>15|TRBD2|TRBV10-3
AISRILSGRALDEQY
>11|-|TRBV5-5
ASSADSGETQY
>12|-|TRBV5-4
ASRAQEANYGYT
>12|TRBD1|TRBV7-2
ASSQLPGQGGYT
>11|-|TRBV11-2
ASSLAARGPAF
>13|TRBD1|TRBV11-2
ASSLGDRGEETQY
>19|TRBD1|TRBV14
ASSYKIPGQGFLSSYNEQF
>15|TRBD2|TRBV5-6
ASSWRTSGTSYNEQF
>12|-|TRBV18
ASSPIDRTDTQY
>13|TRBD2|TRBV27
ASSRTSGSPNEQF
>13|TRBD1|TRBV7-6
ASSSIDRDHYEQY
>14|TRBD1|TRBV5-1
ASSSTGDRLNTEAF
>10|-|TRBV9
ASSVGGETQY
>13|-|TRBV5-1
ASSLDPGPQETQY
>12|-|TRBV5-4
ASSPGVQGGEQF
>11|-|TRBV27
ASSLQDGDEQF
>12|-|TRBV5-5
ASSLARGDYGYT
>13|-|TRBV19
ASSKGQTANYGYT
>11|-|TRBV2
ASSSDQNTEAF
>13|TRBD2|TRBV5-1
ASSPGTTQRSGQF
>13|TRBD2|TRBV6-5
ASSYLAGPYNEQF
>14|-|TRBV7-3
ASSQHSGANTGELF
>11|-|TRBV18
ASSPHSESEQY
>12|-|TRBV27
ASSFQGSNQPQH
>12|TRBD2|TRBV4-1
ASSQRTSGYEQY
>16|-|TRBV9
ASSVDEGIALMNTEAF
>13|-|TRBV28
ASSPRGIPQETQY
>14|-|TRBV6-5
ASSYSSGANTDTQY
>13|TRBD2|TRBV5-1
ASSLSGRTHNEQF